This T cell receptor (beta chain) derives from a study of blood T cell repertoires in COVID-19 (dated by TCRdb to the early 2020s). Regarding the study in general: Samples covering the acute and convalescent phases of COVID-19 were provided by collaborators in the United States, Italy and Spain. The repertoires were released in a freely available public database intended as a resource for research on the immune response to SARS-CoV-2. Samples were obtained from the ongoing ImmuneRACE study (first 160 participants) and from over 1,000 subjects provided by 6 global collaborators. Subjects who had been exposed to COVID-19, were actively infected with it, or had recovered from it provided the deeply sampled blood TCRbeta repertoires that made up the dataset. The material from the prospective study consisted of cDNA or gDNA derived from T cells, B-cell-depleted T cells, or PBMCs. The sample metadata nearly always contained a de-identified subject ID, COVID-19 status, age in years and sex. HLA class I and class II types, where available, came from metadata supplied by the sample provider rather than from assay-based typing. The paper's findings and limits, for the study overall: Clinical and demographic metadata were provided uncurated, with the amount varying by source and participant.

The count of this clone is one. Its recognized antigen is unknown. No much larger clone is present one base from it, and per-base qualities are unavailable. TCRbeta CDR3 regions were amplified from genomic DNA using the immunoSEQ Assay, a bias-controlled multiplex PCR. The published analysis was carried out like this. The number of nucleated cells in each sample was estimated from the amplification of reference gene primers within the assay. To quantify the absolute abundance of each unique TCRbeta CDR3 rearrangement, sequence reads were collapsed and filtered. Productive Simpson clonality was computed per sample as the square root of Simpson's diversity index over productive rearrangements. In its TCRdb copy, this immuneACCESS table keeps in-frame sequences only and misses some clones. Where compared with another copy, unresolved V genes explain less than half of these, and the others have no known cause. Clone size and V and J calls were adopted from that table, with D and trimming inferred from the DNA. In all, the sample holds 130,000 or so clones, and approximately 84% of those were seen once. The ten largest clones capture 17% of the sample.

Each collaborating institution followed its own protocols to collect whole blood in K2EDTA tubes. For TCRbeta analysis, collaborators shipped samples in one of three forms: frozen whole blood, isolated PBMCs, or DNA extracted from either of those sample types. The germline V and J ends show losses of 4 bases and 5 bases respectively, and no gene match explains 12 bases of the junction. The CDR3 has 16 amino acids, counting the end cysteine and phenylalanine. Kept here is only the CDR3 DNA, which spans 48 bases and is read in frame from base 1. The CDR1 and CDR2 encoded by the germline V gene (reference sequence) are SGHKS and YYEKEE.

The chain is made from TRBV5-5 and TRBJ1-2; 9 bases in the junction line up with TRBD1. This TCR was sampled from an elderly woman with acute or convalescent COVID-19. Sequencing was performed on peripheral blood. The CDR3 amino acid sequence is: CASSAAGTGLGYGYTF. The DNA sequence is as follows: TGTGCCAGCAGCGCTGCCGGGACAGGGCTGGGTTATGGCTACACCTTC.